This TCR beta chain emerged from a study of T cell responses to AZD1222 COVID-19 vaccine (dated by TCRdb to the early 2020s). Concerning the study at large: AZD1222 recipients with second doses at about 4 weeks or about 12 weeks were pooled, because spike-specific TCR depth and breadth did not differ between schedules. TCR sequencing was performed for 230 to 250 trial participants, of whom about 200 were given two doses of AZD1222 and about 25 were given two doses of MenACWY control vaccine. Trial participants were enrolled by age into subgroups of 18-55, 56-69 and 70-plus years, and approximately 150, 30 and 60 TCR-sequenced participants, respectively, were included in these subgroups.

Broader findings and caveats from the paper: The vaccine-associated CD4 TCRs covered the entire spike protein, and the dominant responses fell in regions 160-218 and 743-854. A significant rise in spike-specific TCR breadth and depth was observed after two AZD1222 doses relative to day 0 and relative to MenACWY recipients. Conclusions about previously exposed vaccinees are limited because only five to seven AZD1222 recipients were SARS-CoV-2 seropositive at baseline. Because no samples from the day 14 peak response were available, repertoires could be characterized only after the peak T cell response. Participants were mostly white British, with more females than males. The authors suggested clonal diversity may have been underestimated. Reportedly, almost half of the unique spike-specific TCRs recognized epitopes lying outside the regions that are mutated in the B.1.351 and B.1.1.7 variants. In the small 56-69-year group, the increase in depth fell short of significance, most likely because of low power.

A word on this clone: Its antigen remains undetermined. The input lacks base qualities; no much larger clone sits a single base away.

The CDR3 regions of human TCRbeta chains were analyzed by immunosequencing. Per the source publication's procedure: Repertoire TCRs were matched against a reference library of SARS-CoV-2-specific TCRs generated with the MIRA antigen-specificity platform. Breadth was defined as the fraction of unique TCRs that were SARS-CoV-2-associated. Depth was defined as the fraction of total T cells that were SARS-CoV-2-associated. Using the MIRA data, each spike-specific TCR was mapped to the spike region that the TCR reacts to and placed in a CD4 or CD8 class. Log10-transformed breadth and depth values were compared by one-way ANOVA with Sidak's multiple comparisons tests. Not all clones reach the TCRdb copy of this immuneACCESS table, which keeps in-frame sequences only. Checked studies attribute under half of the gap to unresolved V genes and leave the rest unexplained. That table furnishes V, J and clone size, whereas the DNA furnished D and trimming. In all, the sample holds about 34,000 clones, and less than 90% of those were seen once. The ten largest clonotypes hold roughly 7% of the sample.

Read against the paper, the sample's time point label means: baseline before first vaccination. The vaccinee samples were drawn from two UK trials, COV001 and COV002, one of which was a single-blind randomized controlled phase 2/3 trial testing AZD1222 (ChAdOx1 nCoV-19) in healthy adults. Trial participant PBMC samples were collected at day 0 and day 28 after the second dose for TCRbeta chain sequencing. From V the trimming removes 6 bases and from J it removes 2 bases, while the gene matches leave 10 bases of the junction unaccounted for. From the germline V gene, CDR1 is ENHRY and CDR2 is SYGVKD. The CDR3 runs 17 residues from the cysteine to the phenylalanine. The entry retains the CDR3 DNA only, 51 bases that are in frame from base 1.

In this chain, TRBV10-3 is recombined with TRBJ2-2; 9 middle bases align to TRBD1. The TCR sequence derives from an adult in good health. The specimen was peripheral blood, collected on day 0 of AZD1222 vaccination. This receptor carries the CDR3 CAIRLRDREGNTGELFF. The nucleotide sequence is given as TGTGCCATCAGGCTCCGGGACAGGGAGGGCAACACCGGGGAGCTGTTTTTT.